This T cell receptor (beta chain) was identified during a study of shared clonotypes between healthy human individuals. Study information: The people who gave samples were a couple of women and three men aged 18 to 49.

This CDR3 contains 12 residues. CDR1 and CDR2 from the germline V gene are SGHNT and YYREEE (reference sequence). CD45RA-negative memory and CD45RA+ naive subsets were split from the CD4+ cells. As originally analysed: ImmunoSEQ output held junction-only sequences without quality scores, so filtering differed. Libraries were prepared by immunoSEQ multiplex PCR; TCRdb keeps only in-frame clonotypes and omits some of them. D and trimming come from the DNA, and the V and J calls and clone size come from that table. The data show about 2.3 million clones, with 85% to 95% seen just once and approximately 0.4% held by the top ten.

The chain has TRBV5-4 and TRBJ2-5; D remains unclear. The end of the DNA aligns better with TRBJ2-7, so the J call may be wrong. The sample taken for sequencing was naive CD4+ T cells from PBMCs. Subset in this sample: CD45RA+ positively selected. This TCR was sampled from a man aged 18 to 35 in good health. Some clones in this sample may be carry-over from other donors' samples. In nucleotides, the CDR3 is TGTGCCAGCAGCAGGACCTCCTACGAGCAGTACTTC. Protein product: CASSRTSYEQYF.